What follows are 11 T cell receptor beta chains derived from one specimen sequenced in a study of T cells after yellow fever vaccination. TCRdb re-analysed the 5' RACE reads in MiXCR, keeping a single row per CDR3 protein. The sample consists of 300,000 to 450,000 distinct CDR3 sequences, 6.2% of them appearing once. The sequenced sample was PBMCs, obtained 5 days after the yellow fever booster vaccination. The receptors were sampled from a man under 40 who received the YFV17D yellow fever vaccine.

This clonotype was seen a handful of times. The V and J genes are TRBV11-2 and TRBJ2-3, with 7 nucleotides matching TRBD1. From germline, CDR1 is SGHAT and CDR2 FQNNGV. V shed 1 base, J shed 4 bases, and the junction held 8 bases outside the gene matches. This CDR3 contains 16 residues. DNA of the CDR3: TGTGCCAGCAGCTTAGGGGGCAGGGGGTCGGCAGATACGCAGTATTTT. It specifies CASSLGGRGSADTQYF.

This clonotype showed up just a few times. The CDR3 protein is CASRWEGAGTQYF. The CDR3 bases are TGTGCCAGCCGCTGGGAAGGGGCAGGGACCCAGTACTTC. The J gene is TRBJ2-5, the V gene TRBV5-4, with a possible D match to TRBD1 (5 bases). Germline CDR1 SGHNT, CDR2 YYREEE (reference sequence). Trimming took 7 bases from V and 7 from J, leaving 17 bases between them. The CDR3 runs to 13 residues.

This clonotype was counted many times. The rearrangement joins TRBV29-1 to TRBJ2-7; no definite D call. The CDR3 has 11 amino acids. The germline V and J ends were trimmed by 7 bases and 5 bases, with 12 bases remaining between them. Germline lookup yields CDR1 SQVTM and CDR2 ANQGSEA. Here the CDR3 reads CSARSVDEQYF. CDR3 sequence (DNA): TGCAGCGCTCGGAGTGTCGACGAGCAGTACTTC.

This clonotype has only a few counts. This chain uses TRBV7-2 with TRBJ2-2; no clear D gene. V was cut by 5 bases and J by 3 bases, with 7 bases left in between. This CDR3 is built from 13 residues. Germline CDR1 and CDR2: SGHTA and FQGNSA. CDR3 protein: CASSPLYTGELFF. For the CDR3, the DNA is TGTGCCAGCAGCCCATTATACACCGGGGAGCTGTTTTTT.

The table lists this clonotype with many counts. The CDR3 nucleotides are TGCGCCAGCAGCGCGGATTTTCTCGACGAGCAGTACTTC. Encoded protein: CASSADFLDEQYF. This chain links TRBV5-1 with TRBJ2-7, with unresolved D. Germline CDR1 is SGHRS and CDR2 is YFSETQ. CDR3 length: 13 amino acids. Trimming took 4 bases from V and 5 from J, leaving 13 bases between them.

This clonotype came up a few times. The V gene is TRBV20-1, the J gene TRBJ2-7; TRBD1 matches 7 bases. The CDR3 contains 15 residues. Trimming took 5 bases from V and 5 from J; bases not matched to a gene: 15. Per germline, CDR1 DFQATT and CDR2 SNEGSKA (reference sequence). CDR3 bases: TGCAGTGCTTCCCACAGGGGACAACTCAGGGACGAGCAGTACTTC. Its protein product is CSASHRGQLRDEQYF.

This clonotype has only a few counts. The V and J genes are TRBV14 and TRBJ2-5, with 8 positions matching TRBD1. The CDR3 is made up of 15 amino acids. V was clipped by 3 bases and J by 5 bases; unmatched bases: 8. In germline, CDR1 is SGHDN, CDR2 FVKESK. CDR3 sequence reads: CASSHLTGVRETQYF. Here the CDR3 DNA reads TGTGCCAGCAGCCACTTGACAGGGGTTCGGGAGACCCAGTACTTC. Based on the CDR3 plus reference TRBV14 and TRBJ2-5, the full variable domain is EAGVTQFPSHSVIEKGQTVTLRCDPISGHDNLYWYRRVMGKEIKFLLHFVKESKQDESGMPNNRFLAERTGGTYSTLKVQPAELEDSGVYFCASSHLTGVRETQYFGPGTRLLVL.

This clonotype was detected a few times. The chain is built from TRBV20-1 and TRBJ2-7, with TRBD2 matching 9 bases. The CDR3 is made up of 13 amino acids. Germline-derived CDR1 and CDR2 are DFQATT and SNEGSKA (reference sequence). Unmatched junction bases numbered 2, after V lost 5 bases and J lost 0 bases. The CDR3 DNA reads TGCAGTGCTGATAGCGGGAGCTCCTACGAGCAGTACTTC. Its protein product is CSADSGSSYEQYF.

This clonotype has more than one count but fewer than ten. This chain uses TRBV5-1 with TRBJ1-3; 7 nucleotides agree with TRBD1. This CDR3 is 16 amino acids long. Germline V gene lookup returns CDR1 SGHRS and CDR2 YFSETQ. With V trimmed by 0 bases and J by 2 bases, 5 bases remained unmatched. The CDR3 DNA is TGCGCCAGCAGCTTGGGACAGGGAGTAACTGGAAACACCATATATTTT. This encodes CASSLGQGVTGNTIYF. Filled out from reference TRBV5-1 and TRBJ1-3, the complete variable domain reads KAGVTQTPRYLIKTRGQQVTLSCSPISGHRSVSWYQQTPGQGLQFLFEYFSETQRNKGNFPGRFSGRQFSNSRSEMNVSTLELGDSALYLCASSLGQGVTGNTIYFGEGSWLTVV.

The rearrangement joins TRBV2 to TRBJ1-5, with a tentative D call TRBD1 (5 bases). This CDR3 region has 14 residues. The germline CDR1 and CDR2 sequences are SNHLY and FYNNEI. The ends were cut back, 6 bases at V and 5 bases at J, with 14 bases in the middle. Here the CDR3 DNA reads TGTGCCAGCAGGAGGGACGGCCCCCATCAGCCCCAGCATTTT. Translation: CASRRDGPHQPQHF.

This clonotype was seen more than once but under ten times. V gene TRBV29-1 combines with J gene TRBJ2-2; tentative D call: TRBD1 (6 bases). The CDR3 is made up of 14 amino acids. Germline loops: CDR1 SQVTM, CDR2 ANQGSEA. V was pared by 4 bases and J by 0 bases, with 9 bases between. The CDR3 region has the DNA TGCAGCGTTGGACGGACAGCGAACACCGGGGAGCTGTTTTTT. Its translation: CSVGRTANTGELFF.